The 26 T cell receptor beta chains given below trace back to one sample, sequenced in a study of response to subunit inactivated influenza vaccine. TCRdb fed the RT-PCR reads into MiXCR, producing one record per CDR3 protein. This sample carries fewer than 750,000 distinct CDR3 sequences, approximately 14% of them seen once, and the ten largest clones take roughly 10%. The specimen was PBMCs from blood, collected approximately 12 days after vaccination. The receptors were gathered from a man between 45 and 60 years old who received an inactivated influenza vaccine.

This rearrangement joins TRBV7-3 to TRBJ2-1; the match to TRBD2 covers 11 bases. The CDR3 totals 14 residues. J gave up 10 bases and V 5 bases, and 7 bases lay outside the gene matches. Germline CDR1 and CDR2: SGHTA and FQGTGA. CDR3: CASSATSGNREQFF. DNA for the CDR3: TGTGCCAGCAGCGCGACTAGCGGGAATCGAGAGCAGTTCTTC.

J is TRBJ2-7 and V is TRBV29-1, with 7 bases identical to TRBD1. J lost 2 bases, V lost 6 bases, and 10 bases had no gene match. Germline V CDR1 and CDR2: SQVTM, ANQGSEA. The CDR3 consists of 14 residues. DNA of the CDR3: TGCAGCGTCGTCATTCGACAGGGTGCCTACGAGCAGTACTTC. It translates to CSVVIRQGAYEQYF.

The sample holds a few counts of this clonotype. This sequence joins TRBV14 and TRBJ2-7; 10 nucleotides align to TRBD2. Looked up from germline, CDR1 is SGHDN and CDR2 is FVKESK. The CDR3 is 15 amino acids. Trimming at V came to 4 bases and at J to 5 bases, leaving 8 bases not matched to a gene. The CDR3 protein is CASSLLSGRKNEQYF. The CDR3 nucleotides are TGTGCCAGCAGCCTCCTTAGCGGGAGGAAAAACGAGCAGTACTTC.

V gene TRBV28 combines with J gene TRBJ1-1; no clear D. This CDR3 has 13 residues. Trimming stripped 3 bases from V and 2 bases from J, with 7 bases between. Germline assignment: CDR1 MDHEN and CDR2 SYDVKM. CDR3 in DNA: TGTGCCAGCAGTTTTCCTCAAAACACTGAAGCTTTCTTT. This encodes CASSFPQNTEAFF.

This clonotype was counted at least ten times. This chain uses TRBV4-2 with TRBJ2-1; the match to TRBD1 covers 12 bases. This CDR3 is 17 amino acids long. V trimming: 1 base; J trimming: 10 bases; junction bases outside the gene matches: 11. Germline CDR1 reads LGHNA; CDR2 reads YNFKEQ. DNA for the CDR3: TGTGCCAGCAGCCAAGTCTCCGGGACAGGGGGCTCGAGGGAGCAGTTCTTC. Its protein product is CASSQVSGTGGSREQFF.

This clonotype was detected a few times. This chain links TRBV5-5 with TRBJ2-2; the match to TRBD2 covers 10 bases. From germline, CDR1 is SGHKS and CDR2 YYEKEE (reference sequence). The CDR3 is 16 amino acids. Trimming cost V 0 bases and J 4 bases; bases outside gene matches: 3. The CDR3 nucleotides read TGTGCCAGCAGCTTGGAACTAGCGGGGCTCACCGGGGAGCTGTTTTTT. Its protein is CASSLELAGLTGELFF.

This clonotype was recorded a few times. The CDR3 nucleotides read TGCGCCAGCAGCCACGGGACAGGAGCGAACACCGGGGAGCTGTTTTTT. Translated: CASSHGTGANTGELFF. The chain joins TRBV4-3 to TRBJ2-2; 8 positions match TRBD1. The J segment lost 0 bases and the V segment lost 3 bases, leaving 3 bases of the junction unmatched. Germline lookup yields CDR1 LGHNA and CDR2 YSLEER. The CDR3 covers 16 residues.

CDR3 nucleotide sequence: TGCAGTGCTAGTCACAACACAGTAGGCAATTCACCCCTCCACTTT. This encodes CSASHNTVGNSPLHF. V is TRBV20-1 and J is TRBJ1-6; D is ambiguous. There are 15 residues in the CDR3. Germline V CDR1 and CDR2: DFQATT, SNEGSKA (reference sequence). The V end lost 3 bases, the J end lost 7 bases, and 16 bases lay between the germline ends.

This chain uses TRBV18 with TRBJ2-3; D unresolved. The germline V gene has CDR1 KGHSH and CDR2 LQKENI. CDR3 length: 13 residues. Trimming removed 1 base from V and 2 bases from J, with 4 bases in between. CDR3 region: CASSPLHTDTQYF. The CDR3 DNA is TGTGCCAGCTCACCACTACACACAGATACGCAGTATTTT.

This clonotype was seen more than once but under ten times. The chain carries TRBV6-1 and TRBJ2-1; 8 positions match TRBD2. V lost 4 bases, J lost 2 bases, and 4 bases stayed unmatched. In germline, CDR1 is MNHNS, CDR2 SASEGT. The CDR3 is 15 residues long. The DNA for the CDR3 is TGTGCCAGCAGTGTAGCGGGAATTACCTACAATGAGCAGTTCTTC. Its translation: CASSVAGITYNEQFF.

J is TRBJ2-3 and V is TRBV30; D is ambiguous. Germline CDR1 and CDR2: GTSNPN and SVGIG (reference sequence). V lost 1 base, J lost 2 bases, and 10 bases lay in between. CDR3 length: 14 amino acids. CDR3 region: CAWSDSFFTDTQYF. Here the CDR3 DNA reads TGTGCCTGGAGTGACAGTTTCTTCACAGATACGCAGTATTTT.

This clonotype occurred a few times. The genes are TRBV6-2 or TRBV6-3 and TRBJ2-1, with 10 nucleotides matching TRBD2. Trimming cost V 4 bases and J 5 bases; bases outside gene matches: 5. The CDR3 runs to 15 residues. The germline V gene encodes CDR1 MNHEY and CDR2 SVGEGT. The CDR3 nucleotides read TGTGCCAGCAGTTCCGAAGCGGGAGGGGACAATGAGCAGTTCTTC. This codes for CASSSEAGGDNEQFF.

The chain employs TRBV6-1 and TRBJ2-6; tentatively, D is TRBD1 (5 bases). V was shortened by 7 bases and J by 0 bases, with 10 bases between the two germline ends. This CDR3 comprises 15 residues. CDR1 MNHNS and CDR2 SASEGT come from the germline V gene. The chain's CDR3 is CASTPGNSGANVLTF. The CDR3 nucleotides are TGTGCCAGCACGCCAGGGAACTCTGGGGCCAACGTCCTGACTTTC.

This clonotype was counted between two and nine times. V gene TRBV6-5 combines with J gene TRBJ2-2; 12 nucleotides line up with TRBD2. The CDR3 totals 16 residues. Unmatched junction bases numbered 13, after V lost 4 bases and J lost 13 bases. Per the germline V gene, CDR1 is MNHEY and CDR2 is SVGAGI. CDR3 protein: CASSLGLAGPVRGLFF. In DNA, the CDR3 is TGTGCCAGCAGTTTGGGACTAGCGGGTCCCGTCCGGGGGCTGTTTTTT.

Only a few counts were recorded for this clonotype. The chain combines TRBV29-1 with TRBJ2-1; 8 bases line up with TRBD2. The CDR3 consists of 14 residues. Germline V gene data show CDR1 as SQVTM and CDR2 as ANQGSEA. V gave up 7 bases and J gave up 2 bases; unmatched junction bases: 7. CDR3 sequence reads: CSAHRLATYNEQFF. DNA of the CDR3: TGCAGCGCTCACCGACTAGCGACCTACAATGAGCAGTTCTTC.

The table lists this clonotype with a few counts. The V call is TRBV5-1, the J call TRBJ2-6; D is perhaps TRBD1 (6 bases). CDR3 length: 15 amino acids. Trimming cost V 4 bases and J 2 bases, with 10 bases left between them. Germline lookup yields CDR1 SGHRS and CDR2 YFSETQ. The CDR3 is CASSEGHAGANVLTF. The CDR3 bases are TGCGCCAGCAGCGAGGGACATGCTGGGGCCAACGTCCTGACTTTC.

This clonotype was seen a few times. The rearrangement joins TRBV6-1 to TRBJ2-1; TRBD1 agrees at 10 bases. Germline loops: CDR1 MNHNS, CDR2 SASEGT. With V trimmed by 5 bases and J by 7 bases, 11 bases remained unmatched. This CDR3 region has 16 residues. The CDR3: CASSPPRQGAFNEQFF. CDR3 DNA sequence: TGTGCCAGCAGTCCCCCGAGACAGGGGGCGTTTAATGAGCAGTTCTTC.

This clonotype was detected ten times or more. The gene calls are TRBV29-1 and TRBJ2-1, with 14 positions matching TRBD2. Germline V gene lookup returns CDR1 SQVTM and CDR2 ANQGSEA. The length of the CDR3 is 18 residues. J gave up 0 bases and V 7 bases, and 11 bases lay outside the gene matches. The CDR3 protein is CSASGLAGGLSSYNEQFF. CDR3 in DNA: TGCAGCGCTTCCGGACTAGCGGGAGGTCTAAGCTCCTACAATGAGCAGTTCTTC.

This clonotype was seen a few times. The J gene is TRBJ2-1, the V gene TRBV12-3 or TRBV12-4, with D possibly matching TRBD2 (7 bases). This CDR3 is built from 17 residues. V was trimmed by 1 base and J by 0 bases, leaving 13 bases between them. Here the CDR3 DNA reads TGTGCCAGCAGTTTAGTGGGGGGGGCAAGCTCCTACAATGAGCAGTTCTTC. This codes for CASSLVGGASSYNEQFF.

This rearrangement joins TRBV12-3 or TRBV12-4 to TRBJ2-3, with TRBD2 matching over 8 bases. The CDR3 covers 16 residues. With 3 bases clipped from V and 0 bases from J, the junction kept 5 bases outside the gene matches. In DNA, the CDR3 is TGTGCCAGCAGTTTGCAGCGGGGGTATAGCACAGATACGCAGTATTTT. Translation: CASSLQRGYSTDTQYF.

There are many counts of this clonotype. The chain uses TRBV29-1 and TRBJ1-1, with 9 bases that match TRBD1. The CDR3 covers 16 residues. Per the germline V gene, CDR1 is SQVTM and CDR2 is ANQGSEA. With 4 bases clipped from V and 0 bases from J, the junction kept 9 bases outside the gene matches. The CDR3 bases are TGCAGCGTTGTTGGTGGACAGGGGAGTGTGAACACTGAAGCTTTCTTT. This translates into CSVVGGQGSVNTEAFF.

The sample holds a few counts of this clonotype. The gene calls are TRBV5-1 and TRBJ2-3; maybe TRBD2 (5 bases). Germline values: CDR1 SGHRS, CDR2 YFSETQ. This CDR3 contains 14 residues. V lost 0 bases and J lost 5, with 10 bases in between. This CDR3 reads CASSLGLAKDTQYF. The CDR3 nucleotides are TGCGCCAGCAGCTTGGGTCTAGCCAAAGATACGCAGTATTTT.

In its sample, this clonotype was seen many times. The chain uses TRBV6-2 or TRBV6-3 and TRBJ2-1, with 8 bases lining up with TRBD2. Unmatched junction bases numbered 14, after V lost 4 bases and J lost 0 bases. This CDR3 is built from 19 residues. Germline CDR1 and CDR2: MNHEY and SVGEGT. This chain's CDR3 is CASSSWASGRWSSYNEQFF. CDR3 sequence (DNA): TGTGCCAGCAGTTCTTGGGCTAGCGGGCGTTGGAGCTCCTACAATGAGCAGTTCTTC.

The genes are TRBV7-2 and TRBJ1-2, with D unresolved. CDR1 and CDR2 (germline): SGHTA, FQGNSA. Trimming cost V 5 bases and J 9 bases, with 22 bases left between them. The CDR3 has 15 amino acids. In DNA form, the CDR3 reads TGTGCCAGCAGCCAATCGGCGGGTAGCCTCTTAAGCTACACCTTC. The encoded protein is CASSQSAGSLLSYTF.

The chain joins TRBV29-1 to TRBJ2-5; tentatively, D is TRBD2 (6 bases). V shed 3 bases and J shed 3 bases, with 23 bases lying between them. The CDR3 has 17 amino acids. Germline V lookup: CDR1 SQVTM, CDR2 ANQGSEA. The CDR3 spells CSVDGTRRSRAKETQYF. The CDR3 DNA sequence: TGCAGCGTTGATGGGACTCGCAGGTCCCGGGCTAAAGAGACCCAGTACTTC.

The chain joins TRBV6-2 or TRBV6-3 to TRBJ1-4; 7 positions agree with TRBD1. CDR3 length equals 14 residues. The germline V gene has CDR1 MNHEY and CDR2 SVGEGT. J lost 4 bases, V lost 5 bases, and 4 bases had no gene match. The CDR3 is CASSRDRINEKLFF. The CDR3 DNA sequence: TGTGCCAGCAGTCGGGACAGAATTAATGAAAAACTGTTTTTT.